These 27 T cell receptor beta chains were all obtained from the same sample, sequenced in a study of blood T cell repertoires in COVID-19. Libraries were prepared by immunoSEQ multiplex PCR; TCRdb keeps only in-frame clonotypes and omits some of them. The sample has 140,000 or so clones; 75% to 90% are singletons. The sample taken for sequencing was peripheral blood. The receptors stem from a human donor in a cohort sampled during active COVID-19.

The CDR3 DNA reads TGTGCCACTCTCGGGGGTAGCAATCAGCCCCAGCATTTT. Its translation: CATLGGSNQPQHF. The genes are TRBV19 and TRBJ1-5, with D possibly TRBD1 on 5 matching bases. The CDR3 is 13 residues long. Trimming left V 10 bases short and J 0 bases short, with 10 bases between. Germline V gives CDR1 LNHDA, CDR2 SQIVND (reference sequence).

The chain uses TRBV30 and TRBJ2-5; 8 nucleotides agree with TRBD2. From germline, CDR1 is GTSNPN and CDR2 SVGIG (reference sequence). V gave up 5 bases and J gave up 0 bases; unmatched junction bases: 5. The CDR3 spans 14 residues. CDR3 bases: TGTGCCTGGCTAAAGCGGGGGTACCAAGAGACCCAGTACTTC. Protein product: CAWLKRGYQETQYF.

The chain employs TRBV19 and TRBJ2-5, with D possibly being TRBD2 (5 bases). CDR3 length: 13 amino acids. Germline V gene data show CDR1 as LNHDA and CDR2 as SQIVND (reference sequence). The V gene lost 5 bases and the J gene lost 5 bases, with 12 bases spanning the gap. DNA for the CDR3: TGTGCCAGTAGTTCTAGCTCGGTGGAGACCCAGTACTTC. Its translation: CASSSSSVETQYF.

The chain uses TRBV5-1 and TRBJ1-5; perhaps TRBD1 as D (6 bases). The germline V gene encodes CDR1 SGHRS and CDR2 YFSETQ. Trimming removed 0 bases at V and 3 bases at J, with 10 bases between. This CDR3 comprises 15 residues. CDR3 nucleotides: TGCGCCAGCAGCTTGGGGACAGCTATCAATCAGCCCCAGCATTTT. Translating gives CASSLGTAINQPQHF.

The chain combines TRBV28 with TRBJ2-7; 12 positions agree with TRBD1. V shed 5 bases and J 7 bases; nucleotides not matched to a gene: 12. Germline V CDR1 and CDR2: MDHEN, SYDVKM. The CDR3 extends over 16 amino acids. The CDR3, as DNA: TGTGCCAGCAGTCCCCCCCAGGGACAGGGGGCGCGTGAGCAGTACTTC. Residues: CASSPPQGQGAREQYF. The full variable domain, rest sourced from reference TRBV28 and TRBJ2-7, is DVKVTQSSRYLVKRTGEKVFLECVQDMDHENMFWYRQDPGLGLRLIYFSYDVKMKEKGDIPEGYSVSREKKERFSLILESASTNQTSMYLCASSPPQGQGAREQYFGPGTRLTVT.

CDR3 loop: CASSLSDRENSPLHF. DNA of the CDR3: TGTGCCAGCAGCCTCTCGGACAGGGAGAATTCACCCCTCCACTTT. This chain joins TRBV3-1 (or the pseudogene TRBV3-2) and TRBJ1-6, with 8 nucleotides matching TRBD1. The CDR3 consists of 15 residues. The V segment lost 4 bases and the J segment 7 bases; nucleotides outside the gene matches: 6. CDR1 and CDR2 from the germline V gene are LGHDT and YNNKEL (reference sequence).

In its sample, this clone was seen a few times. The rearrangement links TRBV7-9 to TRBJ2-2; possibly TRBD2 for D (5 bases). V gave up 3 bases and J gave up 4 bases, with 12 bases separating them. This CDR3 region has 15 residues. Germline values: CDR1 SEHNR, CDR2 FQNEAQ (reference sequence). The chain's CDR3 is CASSFWGGSTGELFF. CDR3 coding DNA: TGTGCCAGCAGCTTTTGGGGTGGGAGCACCGGGGAGCTGTTTTTT. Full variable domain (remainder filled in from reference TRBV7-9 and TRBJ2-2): DTGVSQNPRHKITKRGQNVTFRCDPISEHNRLYWYRQTLGQGPEFLTYFQNEAQLEKSRLLSDRFSAERPKGSFSTLEIQRTEQGDSAMYLCASSFWGGSTGELFFGEGSRLTVL.

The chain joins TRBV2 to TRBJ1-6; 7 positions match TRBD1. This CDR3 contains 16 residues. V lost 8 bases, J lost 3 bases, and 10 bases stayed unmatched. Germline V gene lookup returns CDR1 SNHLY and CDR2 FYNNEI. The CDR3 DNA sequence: TGTGCCAGCCTTCAAGGGGGACAGAACTATAATTCACCCCTCCACTTT. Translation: CASLQGGQNYNSPLHF.

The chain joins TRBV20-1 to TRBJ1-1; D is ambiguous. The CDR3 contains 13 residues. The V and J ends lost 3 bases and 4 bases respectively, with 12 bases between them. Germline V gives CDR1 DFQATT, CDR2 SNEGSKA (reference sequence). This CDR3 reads CSASRTRGTEAFF. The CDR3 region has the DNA TGCAGTGCTAGTCGCACTCGGGGCACTGAAGCTTTCTTT.

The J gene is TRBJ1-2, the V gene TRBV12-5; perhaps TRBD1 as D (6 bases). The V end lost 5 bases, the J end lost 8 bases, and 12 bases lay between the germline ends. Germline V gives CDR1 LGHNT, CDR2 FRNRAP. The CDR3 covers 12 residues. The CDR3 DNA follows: TGTGCTAGTGGTGCAACAGGGTACGGCTACACCTTC. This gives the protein CASGATGYGYTF.

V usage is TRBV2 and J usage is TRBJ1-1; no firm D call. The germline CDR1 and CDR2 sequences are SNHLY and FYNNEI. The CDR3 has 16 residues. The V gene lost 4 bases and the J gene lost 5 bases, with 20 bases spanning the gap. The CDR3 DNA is TGTGCCAGCAGTGTGGTTGTGTTCGGTTCCGGGACTGAAGCTTTCTTT. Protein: CASSVVVFGSGTEAFF.

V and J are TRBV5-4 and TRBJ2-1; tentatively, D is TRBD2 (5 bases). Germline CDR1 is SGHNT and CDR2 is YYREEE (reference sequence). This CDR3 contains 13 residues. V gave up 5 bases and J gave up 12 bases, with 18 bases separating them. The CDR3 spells CASSLEGRGWQFF. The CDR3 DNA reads TGTGCCAGCAGTCTCGAGGGTCGGGGTTGGCAGTTCTTC.

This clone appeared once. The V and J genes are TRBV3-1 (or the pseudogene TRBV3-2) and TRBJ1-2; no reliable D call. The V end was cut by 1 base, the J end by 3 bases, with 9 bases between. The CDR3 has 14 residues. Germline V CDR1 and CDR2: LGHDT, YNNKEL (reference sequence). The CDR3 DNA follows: TGTGCCAGCAGCCAAGGGCGGTCATACTATGGCTACACCTTC. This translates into CASSQGRSYYGYTF.

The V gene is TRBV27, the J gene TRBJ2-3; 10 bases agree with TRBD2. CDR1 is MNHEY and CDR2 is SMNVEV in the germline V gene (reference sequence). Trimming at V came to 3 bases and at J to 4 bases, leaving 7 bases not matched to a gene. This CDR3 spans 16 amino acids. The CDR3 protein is CASSLAGTSVADTQYF. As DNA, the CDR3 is TGTGCCAGCAGTTTGGCCGGGACTAGCGTTGCAGATACGCAGTATTTT.

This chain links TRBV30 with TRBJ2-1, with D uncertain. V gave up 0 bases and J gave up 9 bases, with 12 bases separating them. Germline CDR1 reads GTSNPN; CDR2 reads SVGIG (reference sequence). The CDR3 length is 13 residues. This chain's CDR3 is CAWSVITAAEQFF. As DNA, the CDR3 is TGTGCCTGGAGTGTAATCACAGCCGCTGAGCAGTTCTTC.

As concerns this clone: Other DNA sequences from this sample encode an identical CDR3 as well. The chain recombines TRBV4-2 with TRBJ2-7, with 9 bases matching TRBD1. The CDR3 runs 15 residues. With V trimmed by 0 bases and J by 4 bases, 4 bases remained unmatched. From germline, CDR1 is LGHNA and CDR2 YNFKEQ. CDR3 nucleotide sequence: TGTGCCAGCAGCCAAGATCCGGGACAGGGTTACGAGCAGTACTTC. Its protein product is CASSQDPGQGYEQYF.

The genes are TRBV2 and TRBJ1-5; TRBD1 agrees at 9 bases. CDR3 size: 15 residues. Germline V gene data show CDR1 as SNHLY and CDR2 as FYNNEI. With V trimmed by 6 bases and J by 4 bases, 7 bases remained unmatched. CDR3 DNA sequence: TGTGCCAGCAGGGCGGACAGGGGTCCGAATCAGCCCCAGCATTTT. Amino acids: CASRADRGPNQPQHF.

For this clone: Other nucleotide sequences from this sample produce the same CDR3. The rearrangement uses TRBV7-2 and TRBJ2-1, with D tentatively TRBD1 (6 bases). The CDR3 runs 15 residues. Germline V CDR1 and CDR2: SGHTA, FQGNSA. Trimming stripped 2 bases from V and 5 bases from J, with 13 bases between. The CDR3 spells CASSLRGGNDNEQFF. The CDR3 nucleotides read TGTGCCAGCAGCTTAAGAGGGGGTAACGACAATGAGCAGTTCTTC.

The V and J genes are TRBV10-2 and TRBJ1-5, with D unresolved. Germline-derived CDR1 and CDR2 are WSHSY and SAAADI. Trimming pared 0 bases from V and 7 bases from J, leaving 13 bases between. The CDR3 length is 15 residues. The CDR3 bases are TGCGCCAGCAGTGAGTCGCTGGGGAGAGGACAGCCCCAGCATTTT. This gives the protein CASSESLGRGQPQHF.

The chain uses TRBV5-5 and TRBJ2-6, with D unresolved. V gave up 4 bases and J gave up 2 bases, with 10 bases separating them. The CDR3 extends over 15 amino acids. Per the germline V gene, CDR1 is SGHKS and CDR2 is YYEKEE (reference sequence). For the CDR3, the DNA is TGTGCCAGCAGCGATCAGCGTACTGGGGCCAACGTCCTGACTTTC. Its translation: CASSDQRTGANVLTF.

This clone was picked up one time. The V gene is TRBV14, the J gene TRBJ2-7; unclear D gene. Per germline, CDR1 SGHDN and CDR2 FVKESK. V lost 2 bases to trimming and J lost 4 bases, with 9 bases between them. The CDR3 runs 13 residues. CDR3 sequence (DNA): TGTGCCAGCAGCCAAATGGGCAGTTACGAGCAGTACGTC. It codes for CASSQMGSYEQYV.

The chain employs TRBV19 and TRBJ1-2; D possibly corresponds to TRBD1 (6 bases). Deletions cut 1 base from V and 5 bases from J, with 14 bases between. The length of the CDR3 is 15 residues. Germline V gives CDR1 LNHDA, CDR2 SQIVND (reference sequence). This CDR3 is CASSIGPYREYGYTF. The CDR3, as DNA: TGTGCCAGTAGTATAGGTCCGTACAGGGAATATGGCTACACCTTC.

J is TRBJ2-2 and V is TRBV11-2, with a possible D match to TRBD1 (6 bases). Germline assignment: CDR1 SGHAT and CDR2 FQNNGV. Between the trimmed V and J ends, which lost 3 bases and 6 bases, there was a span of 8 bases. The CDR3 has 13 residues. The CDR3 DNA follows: TGTGCCAGCAGCTTGGGGGCGTCCGGGGAGCTGTTTTTT. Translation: CASSLGASGELFF.

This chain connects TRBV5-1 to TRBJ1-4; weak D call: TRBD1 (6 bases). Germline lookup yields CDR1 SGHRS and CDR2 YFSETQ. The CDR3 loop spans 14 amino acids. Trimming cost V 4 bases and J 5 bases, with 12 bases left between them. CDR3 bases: TGCGCCAGCAGCCCGGACAGACCAAATGAAAAACTGTTTTTT. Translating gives CASSPDRPNEKLFF.

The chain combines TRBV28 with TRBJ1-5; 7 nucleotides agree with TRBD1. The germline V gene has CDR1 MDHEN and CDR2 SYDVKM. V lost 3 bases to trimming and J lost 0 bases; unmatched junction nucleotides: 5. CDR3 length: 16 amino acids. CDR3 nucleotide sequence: TGTGCCAGCAGTTTCTGGACAGGAGATAGCAATCAGCCCCAGCATTTT. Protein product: CASSFWTGDSNQPQHF.

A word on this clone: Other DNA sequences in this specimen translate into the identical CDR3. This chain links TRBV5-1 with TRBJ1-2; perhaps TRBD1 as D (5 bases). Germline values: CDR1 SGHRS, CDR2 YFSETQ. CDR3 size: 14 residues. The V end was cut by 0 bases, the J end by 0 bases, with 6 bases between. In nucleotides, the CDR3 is TGCGCCAGCAGCTTGGGACAGCCTAACTATGGCTACACCTTC. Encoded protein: CASSLGQPNYGYTF.

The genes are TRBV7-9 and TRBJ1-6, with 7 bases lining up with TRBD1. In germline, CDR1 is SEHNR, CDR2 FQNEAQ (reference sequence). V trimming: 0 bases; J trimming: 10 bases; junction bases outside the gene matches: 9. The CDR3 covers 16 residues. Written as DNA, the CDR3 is TGTGCCAGCAGCTTAGCGTCCACAGGGGAAGGATCACCCCTCCACTTT. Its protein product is CASSLASTGEGSPLHF.